Listed here is a single T cell receptor (beta chain). The antigen is not known. Assay: immunoSEQ multiplex PCR; the TCRdb copy retains only in-frame clones and omits some. The data contain 150,000 to 200,000 clones, 80% to 90% of them singletons. This sample stems from a study of T cell responses to AZD1222 COVID-19 vaccine. Study-level results: Females outnumbered males among donors, who were mostly white British; clonal diversity was possibly underestimated.

From germline, CDR1 is SNHLY and CDR2 FYNNEI. The CDR3 has 12 amino acids. V was trimmed by 0 bases and J by 8 bases, leaving 5 bases between them. Specimen: peripheral blood, collected on day 0 of AZD1222 vaccination. The receptor comes from an adult in good health. V is TRBV2 and J is TRBJ2-1; D call uncertain. CDR3 in DNA: TGTGCCAGCAGTGAAGCTGCCTATGAGCAGTTCTTC. It codes for CASSEAAYEQFF.